Listed below are T cell receptor beta chains from one sample, sequenced in a study of vaccination and CD4 T cells after COVID-19. No antigen has been assigned to these receptors. TCRdb redid the calling of the PCR reads with MiXCR, one entry per CDR3 protein. The repertoire holds about 20,000 distinct CDR3 sequences, with approximately 40% as singletons. Material for sequencing was CD4+ T cells from blood, cultured in vitro. These receptors were obtained from a human donor who had recovered from COVID-19. Each CDR3 is given with its conserved first and last residue. A D gene is named only where the DNA matches it firmly. Only some rows state a clone size, as once, few, many or a class for expanded clones.

v_call,j_call,clone_size,d_call,cdr3_nt,cdr3_aa
TRBV6-1,TRBJ1-2,few,TRBD1,TGTGCCAGCAGTACCTTCTTGACAGGGAATTATAACTATGGCTACACCTTC,CASSTFLTGNYNYGYTF
TRBV7-3,TRBJ2-3,-,TRBD2,TGTGCCAGCAGTAGCGGGGGGGCGGCAGATACGCAGTATTTT,CASSSGGAADTQYF
TRBV11-3,TRBJ2-3,-,TRBD2,TGTGCCAGCAGCTTAAGAACTAGCGGGAGCACAGATACGCAGTATTTT,CASSLRTSGSTDTQYF
TRBV11-2,TRBJ1-1,-,-,TGTGCCAGCAGCGCCCAAGGTGAGGACACTGAAGCTTTCTTT,CASSAQGEDTEAFF
TRBV7-2,TRBJ1-3,few,-,TGTGCCAGCAGCCCCGATCCCTCTGGAAACACCATATATTTT,CASSPDPSGNTIYF
TRBV18,TRBJ1-5,-,-,TGTGCCAGCTCACCACGATCCGGCAGGGGAGCTAATAGCAATCAGCCCCAGCATTTT,CASSPRSGRGANSNQPQHF
TRBV5-1,TRBJ2-4,-,-,TGCGCCAGCAGCTTGGAGTTAAGCAAAAACATTCAGTACTTC,CASSLELSKNIQYF
TRBV2,TRBJ2-3,-,-,TGTGCCAGCAGTGCTTTGGGCGGGGGCACAGATACGCAGTATTTT,CASSALGGGTDTQYF
TRBV5-1,TRBJ1-1,-,-,TGCGCCAGCAGCGTACGGATTGACACTGAAGCTTTCTTT,CASSVRIDTEAFF
TRBV19,TRBJ2-5,few,TRBD1,TGTGCCAGTAGTAGAAGGACAGGGGATCGCGAGACCCAGTACTTC,CASSRRTGDRETQYF
TRBV10-1,TRBJ2-1,-,TRBD2,TGCGCCAGCAGTGAGTCTCCTGGACTAGCGGGAAGTATGTCCCAGTTCTTC,CASSESPGLAGSMSQFF
TRBV20-1,TRBJ1-2,-,-,TGCAGTGCTAATGGTCCGGCAGCTAACTATGGCTACACCTTC,CSANGPAANYGYTF
TRBV7-9,TRBJ1-5,-,-,TGTGCCAGCAGCTCTGGACGGAGCAATCAGCCCCAGCATTTT,CASSSGRSNQPQHF
TRBV20-1,TRBJ2-3,few,TRBD2,TGCAGTGCTGGGGCTAGCGGGAGACGGGATACGCAGTATTTT,CSAGASGRRDTQYF
TRBV29-1,TRBJ2-3,-,-,TGCAGCGTTGGAGAAGGGACTCTTCGAGATACGCAGTATTTT,CSVGEGTLRDTQYF
TRBV27,TRBJ1-6,-,TRBD1,TGTGCCAGCAGTGTCGACAGGGGAGGAAATTCACCCCTCCACTTT,CASSVDRGGNSPLHF
TRBV20-1,TRBJ1-4,few,TRBD1,TGCAGTGCTAGAGTCGGACAGGGGCTTAGCGGGACAACTAATGAAAAACTGTTTTTT,CSARVGQGLSGTTNEKLFF